The T cell receptor beta chain under discussion was sequenced for a study of T cells expressing NK-cell markers (TCRdb year 2020). Regarding the complete study: Eight donors provided sorted CD3+CD56+NKG2C+, CD3+CD56+NKG2C- and CD3+CD56-NKG2C+ T-cell subsets, whose TCR beta-chain repertoires were profiled. Randomly selected healthy volunteers, three men and five women, were used as the eight sequenced donors. Among the eight sequenced donors, seven were HCMV-seropositive and one was HCMV-seronegative. Illumina HiSeq 2000/2500, MiSeq or NextSeq was used to sequence libraries as 2 x 150 bp reads. General findings and caveats noted by the study authors: Those dominant clonotypes were again the most abundant among CD3+CD56-NKG2C+ cells in a few donors, at about 25-60.1%. For five or six donors, the dominant CD3+CD56+NKG2C+ clonotypes were among the top 10 CD8+ clonotypes and accounted for about 1.0-7.5% of CD8+ T cells. Whether the expanded NKG2C-expressing T cell clones were specific for HCMV antigens remained unclear.

HCMV-specific IgG was detected in serum with a commercial ELISA kit to determine HCMV serostatus. Peripheral blood mononuclear cells were isolated from blood by Ficoll density gradient centrifugation. Turning to this clonotype: Which antigen it targets is not known.

The instrument was an Illumina HiSeq 2000. TCR beta cDNA libraries were prepared using 5'RACE template switching, which introduced a universal primer site and unique molecular identifiers. cDNA synthesis was primed from the TCR beta constant segment, followed by two successive PCR amplification steps. Regarding the original processing steps: MIGEC was used to demultiplex reads and group reads by UMI, and MiTCR was used to assemble and quantify clonotypes. To exclude erroneous sequences, any TCR cDNA sequence not supported by at least two reads was discarded. The tcR package was used for downstream repertoire analysis, and clonotypes were matched between fractions using CDR3 nucleotide sequence together with V segment. VDJmatch was used to annotate antigen specificity against VDJdb, with one amino acid substitution in CDR3 permitted. TCRdb reprocessed the reads and assigns one entry to each CDR3 protein sequence, leaving out DNA. The V and J calls, along with clone size, are taken from TCRdb and not from the paper's own processing. Per the sample table, the count is 300,000 to 450,000 distinct CDR3 sequences. 4% to 6.5% of the sample lies in the top ten.

As encoded in the germline V gene, CDR1 is MNHNS while CDR2 is SASEGT. Taken from cysteine to phenylalanine, the CDR3 has 15 residues. A DNA sequence was not provided. Rearrangement joined TRBV6-1 to TRBJ2-7. The sequenced sample was blood T cells: a sorted CD56 or NKG2C T cell subset, CD4+ or CD8+ T cells, or bulk PBMC T cells (not recorded which). The receptor was derived from a man aged 18-70 years in good health. CDR3 sequence: CASSERSSSSYEQYF.